This T cell receptor beta chain was recorded in a study of blood T cell repertoires in COVID-19. The CDR3 sequence is 15 residues long. Germline values: CDR1 SGDLS, CDR2 YYNGEE. With 0 bases removed from V and 6 bases from J, the gap between germline ends came to 12 bases. Sequencing used immunoSEQ multiplex PCR; TCRdb keeps in-frame clones, though not all of them. Among about 160,000 clones listed, 81% were seen once. The receptor's source is a man aged 55 to 69 with active or convalescent COVID-19. The chain combines TRBV9 with TRBJ2-2; maybe TRBD2 (6 bases). Sequencing was carried out using peripheral blood. The CDR3: CASSVVGGTAGELFF. CDR3 in DNA: TGTGCCAGCAGCGTAGTGGGGGGAACGGCCGGGGAGCTGTTTTTT.